This T cell receptor beta chain was sequenced for a study of cytomegalovirus exposure and HLA in healthy donors. The PCR contained 60 Vbeta and 13 Jbeta primers. The data were produced by immunoSEQ multiplex PCR, yet TCRdb's version contains in-frame clones alone and is incomplete. The table lists about 130,000 clones. This TCR derives from a man between 18 and 29 years old in good health and CMV-seronegative. The sample taken for sequencing was PBMCs.

Here the CDR3 reads CSVERLAGGGELFF. The CDR3 bases are TGCAGCGTTGAGAGACTAGCGGGAGGCGGGGAGCTGTTTTTT. J is TRBJ2-2 and V is TRBV29-1, with 13 nucleotides matching TRBD2. Per the germline V gene, CDR1 is SQVTM and CDR2 is ANQGSEA. With 3 bases clipped from V and 7 bases from J, the junction kept 2 bases outside the gene matches. This CDR3 contains 14 residues.